Below, one TCR beta chain is given with its context. Its antigen is not identified. The data were taken from a study of long-term antiretroviral therapy in people with HIV. Study-wide points: In samples taken after ART, diversity increased but remained below transplant donor control levels.

Germline CDR1 MNHNS, CDR2 SASEGT. The CDR3 is 13 amino acids. Trimming shortened V by 5 bases and J by 0 bases, and 5 bases separated the two germline ends. An immunoSEQ assay, version v3.0, was performed at survey level. Profiled with immunoSEQ multiplex PCR; TCRdb holds only in-frame clones, not every one. The data show tens of thousands of clones, about 94% seen once. The origin of this receptor is a man aged 45-65 years with HIV. V is TRBV6-1 and J is TRBJ1-3; no definite D call. The sample here was unsorted PBMCs, taken more than 7.1 years after starting antiretroviral therapy. In nucleotides, the CDR3 is TGTGCCAGCAGTCCTAGCTCTGGAAACACCATATATTTT. The encoded protein is CASSPSSGNTIYF.